This T cell receptor (beta chain) was recovered during a study of neurological immune-mediated disorders. Whole-study findings and limits: The study found no CDR3 amino acid sequences shared by expanded clones across subjects, suggesting private repertoires in all groups.

Time point defined: longitudinal time-point 3. The CDR3 totals 14 residues. CDR1 and CDR2 from the germline V gene are MNHNS and SASEGT. Trimming left V 2 bases short and J 2 bases short, with 9 bases between. This clonotype appeared many times. Its target is not known. TCRdb called the 5' RACE reads again in MiXCR, with one record for every CDR3 protein. The sample comprises more than 95,000 distinct CDR3 sequences, 10% to 12% of which are singletons, and under 4% rests with the top ten. Material: PBMCs. The sequence came from a female donor with HTLV-1-associated myelopathy (HAM/TSP). The chain links TRBV6-1 to TRBJ2-5; D remains unclear. The CDR3 DNA sequence: TGTGCCAGCAGTGAAACCGGAACGCAAGAGACCCAGTACTTC. Its translation is CASSETGTQETQYF.